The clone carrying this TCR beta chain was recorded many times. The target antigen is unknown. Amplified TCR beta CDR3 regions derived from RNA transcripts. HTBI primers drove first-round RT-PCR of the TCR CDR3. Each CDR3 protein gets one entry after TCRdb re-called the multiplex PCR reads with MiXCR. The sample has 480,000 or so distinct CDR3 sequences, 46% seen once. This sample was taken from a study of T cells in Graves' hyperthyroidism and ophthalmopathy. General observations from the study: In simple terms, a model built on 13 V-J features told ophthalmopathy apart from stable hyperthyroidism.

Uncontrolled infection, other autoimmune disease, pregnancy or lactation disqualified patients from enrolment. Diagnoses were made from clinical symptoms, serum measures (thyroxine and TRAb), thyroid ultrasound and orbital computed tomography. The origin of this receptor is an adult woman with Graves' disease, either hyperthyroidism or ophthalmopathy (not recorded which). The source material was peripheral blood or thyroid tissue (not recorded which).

The CDR3 loop is CASNLDRGSPLHF. CDR3 bases: TGTGCCAGCAATCTAGACAGGGGTTCACCCCTCCACTTT. The V gene is TRBV7-9, the J gene TRBJ1-6, with TRBD1 matching 8 bases. V shed 7 bases and J 9 bases; nucleotides not matched to a gene: 5. Germline CDR1 SEHNR, CDR2 FQNEAQ (reference sequence). The CDR3 length is 13 residues.